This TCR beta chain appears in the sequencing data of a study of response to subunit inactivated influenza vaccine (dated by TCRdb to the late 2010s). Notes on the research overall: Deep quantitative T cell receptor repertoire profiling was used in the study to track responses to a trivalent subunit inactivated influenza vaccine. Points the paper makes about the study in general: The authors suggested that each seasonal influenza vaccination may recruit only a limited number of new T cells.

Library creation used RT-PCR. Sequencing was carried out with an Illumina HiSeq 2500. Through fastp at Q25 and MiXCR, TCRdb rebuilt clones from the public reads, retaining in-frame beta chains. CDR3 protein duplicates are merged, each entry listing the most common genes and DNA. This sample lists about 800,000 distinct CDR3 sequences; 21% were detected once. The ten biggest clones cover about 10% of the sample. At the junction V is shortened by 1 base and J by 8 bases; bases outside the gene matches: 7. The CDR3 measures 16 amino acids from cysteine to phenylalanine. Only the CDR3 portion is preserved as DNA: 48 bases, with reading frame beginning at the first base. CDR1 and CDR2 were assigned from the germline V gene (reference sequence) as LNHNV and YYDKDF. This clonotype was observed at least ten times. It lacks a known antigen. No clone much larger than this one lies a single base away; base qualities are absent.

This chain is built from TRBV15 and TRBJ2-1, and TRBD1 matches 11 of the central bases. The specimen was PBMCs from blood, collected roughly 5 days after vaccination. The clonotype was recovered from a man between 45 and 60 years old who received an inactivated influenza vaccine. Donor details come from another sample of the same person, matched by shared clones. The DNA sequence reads TGTGCCACCAGCAGAGCAGGCGGACAGGGGGCTTATGAGCAGTTCTTC. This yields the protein CATSRAGGQGAYEQFF.